Listed below are T cell receptor beta chains from one sample, sequenced in a study of patients and donors after allogeneic stem cell transplantation. TCRdb re-analysed the RT-PCR reads in MiXCR, keeping a single row per CDR3 protein. Seen here are 920,000 or so distinct CDR3 sequences, more than 15% observed once, and the top ten hold around 6%. The sequenced sample was blood, either unsorted or a sorted T cell fraction (not recorded which). These receptors were collected from a human donor who was either an allogeneic HSCT recipient or a stem cell or donor lymphocyte infusion donor (not recorded which). It is not recorded whose cells these are; they may come from a transplant donor. Both conserved end residues are part of each CDR3. D genes are given only for firm matches. Rows may omit the clone size; those that give it use once, few, many or a size class.

v_call: TRBV5-1
clone_size: few
cdr3_length: 18
d_call: TRBD2
j_call: TRBJ2-5
cdr3_nt: TGCGCCAGCAGCTTAATCCCCCTCCTAGCGGATATCGATGAGACCCAGTACTTC
cdr3_aa: CASSLIPLLADIDETQYF

v_call: TRBV7-3
clone_size: few
cdr3_length: 16
d_call: TRBD2
j_call: TRBJ2-1
cdr3_nt: TGTGCCAGCAGCTTAACGGGCGGCGGGGGGGCAGTGGAGCAGTTCTTC
cdr3_aa: CASSLTGGGGAVEQFF

v_call: TRBV4-3
clone_size: -
cdr3_length: 13
d_call: -
j_call: TRBJ2-2
cdr3_nt: TGCGCCAGCAGCCAATGGACCGCCGGGGAGCTGTTTTTT
cdr3_aa: CASSQWTAGELFF

v_call: TRBV20-1
clone_size: -
cdr3_length: 15
d_call: -
j_call: TRBJ2-7
cdr3_nt: TGCAGTGCTAGAGACAAATCTGGACAGATCTACGAGCAGTACTTC
cdr3_aa: CSARDKSGQIYEQYF

v_call: TRBV9
clone_size: few
cdr3_length: 15
d_call: -
j_call: TRBJ2-3
cdr3_nt: TGTGCCAGCAGCGTCCGCAGGGTTGTCACAGATACGCAGTATTTT
cdr3_aa: CASSVRRVVTDTQYF

v_call: TRBV5-6
clone_size: -
cdr3_length: 17
d_call: -
j_call: TRBJ2-3
cdr3_nt: TGTGCCAGCAGTCCATACCGCGGCGAGCGCGGGCGAGATACGCAGTATTTT
cdr3_aa: CASSPYRGERGRDTQYF

v_call: TRBV7-8
clone_size: few
cdr3_length: 15
d_call: -
j_call: TRBJ2-7
cdr3_nt: TGTGCCAGCAGCTTAGTGGACCTTACCTCCTACGAGCAGTACTTC
cdr3_aa: CASSLVDLTSYEQYF

v_call: TRBV12-3/TRBV12-4
clone_size: -
cdr3_length: 13
d_call: -
j_call: TRBJ1-2
cdr3_nt: TGTGCCAGCAGCCGGGGGTATAACTATGGCTACACCTTC
cdr3_aa: CASSRGYNYGYTF

v_call: TRBV10-3
clone_size: -
cdr3_length: 14
d_call: -
j_call: TRBJ1-2
cdr3_nt: TGTGCCATCAGGGAACAGTTACTTAACTATGGCTACACCTTC
cdr3_aa: CAIREQLLNYGYTF

v_call: TRBV7-6
clone_size: -
cdr3_length: 16
d_call: TRBD2
j_call: TRBJ2-5
cdr3_nt: TGTGCCAGCAGCTCCCTGAGTTGGGAGGGAGGAAAGACCCAGTACTTC
cdr3_aa: CASSSLSWEGGKTQYF

v_call: TRBV7-2
clone_size: many
cdr3_length: 13
d_call: -
j_call: TRBJ1-3
cdr3_nt: TGTGCCAGCAGCCCTGGGCGGAGAAACACCATATATTTT
cdr3_aa: CASSPGRRNTIYF

v_call: TRBV6-5
clone_size: once
cdr3_length: 17
d_call: TRBD2
j_call: TRBJ2-3
cdr3_nt: TGTGCCAGCAGTTACTCGACCAGCGGGGGGCCCACAGATACGCAGTATTTT
cdr3_aa: CASSYSTSGGPTDTQYF

v_call: TRBV5-1
clone_size: few
cdr3_length: 20
d_call: TRBD2
j_call: TRBJ2-1
cdr3_nt: TGCGCCAGCAGCTTGGCAAGACTAGCGGGGGGGCCTGAATCCTACAATGAGCAGTTCTTC
cdr3_aa: CASSLARLAGGPESYNEQFF

v_call: TRBV4-3
clone_size: many
cdr3_length: 15
d_call: -
j_call: TRBJ2-1
cdr3_nt: TGCGCCAGCAGCCAAGAGCGGGGAAGGAACAATGAGCAGTTCTTC
cdr3_aa: CASSQERGRNNEQFF

v_call: TRBV6-2/TRBV6-3
clone_size: -
cdr3_length: 15
d_call: -
j_call: TRBJ2-1
cdr3_nt: TGTGCCAGCATTGCGGGGTCCGCCGGCTACAATGAGCAGTTCTTC
cdr3_aa: CASIAGSAGYNEQFF

v_call: TRBV12-3/TRBV12-4
clone_size: many
cdr3_length: 13
d_call: -
j_call: TRBJ1-2
cdr3_nt: TGTGCCAGCAGTTTTAAGGTTATCGGGGGCTACACCTTC
cdr3_aa: CASSFKVIGGYTF

v_call: TRBV19
clone_size: -
cdr3_length: 14
d_call: -
j_call: TRBJ1-1
cdr3_nt: TGTGCCAGTAGTATACCGACAGGGAACACTGAAGCTTTCTTT
cdr3_aa: CASSIPTGNTEAFF

v_call: TRBV4-1
clone_size: few
cdr3_length: 18
d_call: -
j_call: TRBJ1-3
cdr3_nt: TGCGCCAGCAGCCAAGATCGGTTACAGGTCCCTCTGGAAAACACCATATATTTT
cdr3_aa: CASSQDRLQVPLENTIYF

v_call: TRBV12-3/TRBV12-4
clone_size: -
cdr3_length: 18
d_call: -
j_call: TRBJ2-1
cdr3_nt: TGTGCCAGCAGTTTAGGCCCCTCGGGGCTTAAATCCTACAATGAGCAGTTCTTC
cdr3_aa: CASSLGPSGLKSYNEQFF

v_call: TRBV2
clone_size: -
cdr3_length: 16
d_call: -
j_call: TRBJ2-4
cdr3_nt: TGTGCCAGCAGTGAAAGTACAGGGAGAGCCAAAAACATTCAGTACTTC
cdr3_aa: CASSESTGRAKNIQYF

v_call: TRBV11-3
clone_size: few
cdr3_length: 12
d_call: -
j_call: TRBJ2-3
cdr3_nt: TGTGCCAGCAGCTCGATTCCCCAAACGCAGTATTTT
cdr3_aa: CASSSIPQTQYF

v_call: TRBV6-6
clone_size: few
cdr3_length: 12
d_call: -
j_call: TRBJ1-1
cdr3_nt: TGTGCCATAGGTGGGGGTACGGCTGAAGCTTTCTTT
cdr3_aa: CAIGGGTAEAFF

v_call: TRBV7-3
clone_size: few
cdr3_length: 15
d_call: -
j_call: TRBJ2-3
cdr3_nt: TGTGCCAGCAGCTTAACAAGCTCGTTCGCGGGTACGCAGTATTTT
cdr3_aa: CASSLTSSFAGTQYF

v_call: TRBV15
clone_size: -
cdr3_length: 14
d_call: -
j_call: TRBJ1-3
cdr3_nt: TGTGCCACCAATTTAGGCCTCTCTGGAAACACCATATATTTT
cdr3_aa: CATNLGLSGNTIYF

v_call: TRBV4-1
clone_size: -
cdr3_length: 13
d_call: -
j_call: TRBJ2-7
cdr3_nt: TGCGCCAGCAGCCCCGGGGACTTCTACGAGCAGTACTTC
cdr3_aa: CASSPGDFYEQYF

v_call: TRBV12-5
clone_size: few
cdr3_length: 13
d_call: TRBD2
j_call: TRBJ2-7
cdr3_nt: TGTGCTACCCCGGGACTAGCGGCCTACGAGCAGTACTTC
cdr3_aa: CATPGLAAYEQYF

v_call: TRBV5-6
clone_size: -
cdr3_length: 17
d_call: TRBD2
j_call: TRBJ2-1
cdr3_nt: TGTGCCAGCAGCTTGTTCCCGGGGGGGGCATCCTACAATGAGCAGTTCTTC
cdr3_aa: CASSLFPGGASYNEQFF

v_call: TRBV18
clone_size: -
cdr3_length: 15
d_call: TRBD1
j_call: TRBJ1-2
cdr3_nt: TGTGCCAGCTCACCCCTTGAGGGGACAGGGCATGGCTACACCTTC
cdr3_aa: CASSPLEGTGHGYTF

v_call: TRBV6-1
clone_size: few
cdr3_length: 16
d_call: TRBD2
j_call: TRBJ2-1
cdr3_nt: TGTGCCAGCAGCTCACCGGGACTAGCAGACGGGAATGAGCAGTTCTTC
cdr3_aa: CASSSPGLADGNEQFF

v_call: TRBV5-6
clone_size: -
cdr3_length: 13
d_call: -
j_call: TRBJ2-7
cdr3_nt: TGTGCCAGCACAGTCAGCGTATCCTACGAGCAGTACTTC
cdr3_aa: CASTVSVSYEQYF

v_call: TRBV11-2
clone_size: few
cdr3_length: 18
d_call: TRBD2
j_call: TRBJ2-3
cdr3_nt: TGTGCCAGCAGCTTAGGGGGGAGGCTAGCGGGAGAGCCGACTACGCAGTATTTT
cdr3_aa: CASSLGGRLAGEPTTQYF

v_call: TRBV5-1
clone_size: many
cdr3_length: 15
d_call: -
j_call: TRBJ1-3
cdr3_nt: TGCGCCAGCAGCTTGGGTTCAGTTTCTGGAAACACCATATATTTT
cdr3_aa: CASSLGSVSGNTIYF

v_call: TRBV7-2
clone_size: few
cdr3_length: 11
d_call: -
j_call: TRBJ2-1
cdr3_nt: TGTGCCAGCAGCTTAGGGACAGTTATGCTCTTC
cdr3_aa: CASSLGTVMLF

v_call: TRBV18
clone_size: -
cdr3_length: 13
d_call: -
j_call: TRBJ2-5
cdr3_nt: TGTGCCAGTTCAGGACTGAAACAAGAGACCCAGTACTTC
cdr3_aa: CASSGLKQETQYF

v_call: TRBV12-3/TRBV12-4
clone_size: once
cdr3_length: 16
d_call: -
j_call: TRBJ1-5
cdr3_nt: TGTGCCAGCAGTTTCGGTCCGGTTGAAGGTGGTCAGCCCCAGCATTTT
cdr3_aa: CASSFGPVEGGQPQHF

v_call: TRBV27
clone_size: few
cdr3_length: 15
d_call: TRBD1
j_call: TRBJ2-3
cdr3_nt: TGTGCCAGCGGTAGGGGACAGGGGTCCGCAGATACGCAGTATTTT
cdr3_aa: CASGRGQGSADTQYF

v_call: TRBV11-3
clone_size: once
cdr3_length: 12
d_call: -
j_call: TRBJ2-1
cdr3_nt: TGTGCCAGCAGCTTAGGCAGGAACAAGCAGTTCTTC
cdr3_aa: CASSLGRNKQFF

v_call: TRBV12-3/TRBV12-4
clone_size: -
cdr3_length: 13
d_call: -
j_call: TRBJ1-2
cdr3_nt: TGTGCCAGCAGACCCCAAGAGAACTATGGCTACACCTTC
cdr3_aa: CASRPQENYGYTF

v_call: TRBV28
clone_size: -
cdr3_length: 15
d_call: -
j_call: TRBJ2-7
cdr3_nt: TGTGCCAGCAGGGGCGCAGGGGCCAGCTCCTACGAGCAGTACTTC
cdr3_aa: CASRGAGASSYEQYF

v_call: TRBV24-1
clone_size: few
cdr3_length: 12
d_call: -
j_call: TRBJ2-1
cdr3_nt: TGTGCCACCAGTGCAGGGAACAATGAGCAGTTCTTC
cdr3_aa: CATSAGNNEQFF

v_call: TRBV7-2
clone_size: -
cdr3_length: 14
d_call: -
j_call: TRBJ2-1
cdr3_nt: TGTGCCAGCAGCGGAGGGACAGACTACAATGAGCAGTTCTTC
cdr3_aa: CASSGGTDYNEQFF

v_call: TRBV20-1
clone_size: few
cdr3_length: 13
d_call: -
j_call: TRBJ2-5
cdr3_nt: TGCAGTGCTAGTTCTCTTGTTCAAGAGACCCAGTACTTC
cdr3_aa: CSASSLVQETQYF

v_call: TRBV28
clone_size: -
cdr3_length: 14
d_call: TRBD1
j_call: TRBJ1-4
cdr3_nt: TGTGCCATCGACCTAGGGACAGGGAAGGAAAAACTGTTTTTT
cdr3_aa: CAIDLGTGKEKLFF

v_call: TRBV20-1
clone_size: few
cdr3_length: 11
d_call: -
j_call: TRBJ1-1
cdr3_nt: TGCAGTGCTAGAGATGTAGCTGAAGCTTTCTTT
cdr3_aa: CSARDVAEAFF

v_call: TRBV9
clone_size: -
cdr3_length: 14
d_call: TRBD1
j_call: TRBJ1-6
cdr3_nt: TGTGCCAGCAGGGGGGGGACAGTAAATTCACCCCTCCACTTT
cdr3_aa: CASRGGTVNSPLHF

v_call: TRBV6-1
clone_size: -
cdr3_length: 13
d_call: TRBD1
j_call: TRBJ1-6
cdr3_nt: TGTGCCAGCATGGGGCAGGGGGTTTCACCCCTCCACTTT
cdr3_aa: CASMGQGVSPLHF

v_call: TRBV27
clone_size: few
cdr3_length: 15
d_call: TRBD1
j_call: TRBJ2-7
cdr3_nt: TGTGCCAGCAGTTTAAGCAGGGGGAGTCCCTACGAGCAGTACTTC
cdr3_aa: CASSLSRGSPYEQYF

v_call: TRBV7-3
clone_size: few
cdr3_length: 14
d_call: TRBD1
j_call: TRBJ2-7
cdr3_nt: TGTGCCAGCAGTGTTGGACAGGGCGCGGTTGAGCAGTACTTC
cdr3_aa: CASSVGQGAVEQYF

v_call: TRBV25-1
clone_size: few
cdr3_length: 15
d_call: -
j_call: TRBJ2-3
cdr3_nt: TGTGCCAGCAGTGAATATAGGGGGAGCACAGATACGCAGTATTTT
cdr3_aa: CASSEYRGSTDTQYF

v_call: TRBV20-1
clone_size: few
cdr3_length: 12
d_call: -
j_call: TRBJ1-2
cdr3_nt: TGCAGTGCTAGAGATCAGTGGGTGGGCTACACCTTC
cdr3_aa: CSARDQWVGYTF

v_call: TRBV4-3
clone_size: -
cdr3_length: 14
d_call: -
j_call: TRBJ1-3
cdr3_nt: TGCGCCAGCAGCCAAACCAGTTATGGAAACACCATATATTTT
cdr3_aa: CASSQTSYGNTIYF

v_call: TRBV3-1
clone_size: -
cdr3_length: 13
d_call: -
j_call: TRBJ1-1
cdr3_nt: TGTGCCAGCAGCCAAGTTCAGTTCACTGAAGCTTTCTTT
cdr3_aa: CASSQVQFTEAFF

v_call: TRBV10-3
clone_size: -
cdr3_length: 13
d_call: TRBD1
j_call: TRBJ1-4
cdr3_nt: TGTGCCAGCCCCGGGACAGGGGTCGAAAAACTGTTTTTT
cdr3_aa: CASPGTGVEKLFF

v_call: TRBV27
clone_size: -
cdr3_length: 16
d_call: TRBD2
j_call: TRBJ2-3
cdr3_nt: TGTGCCAGCAGTACCCGGACTAGCGGGTACACAGATACGCAGTATTTT
cdr3_aa: CASSTRTSGYTDTQYF

v_call: TRBV19
clone_size: -
cdr3_length: 15
d_call: -
j_call: TRBJ2-3
cdr3_nt: TGTGCCAGTAGTCGGTCCAGGGGCTTCACAGATACGCAGTATTTT
cdr3_aa: CASSRSRGFTDTQYF

v_call: TRBV4-1
clone_size: many
cdr3_length: 13
d_call: -
j_call: TRBJ2-5
cdr3_nt: TGCGCCAGCAGCCAAGTCCTGGGGGAGACCCAGTACTTC
cdr3_aa: CASSQVLGETQYF

v_call: TRBV24-1
clone_size: few
cdr3_length: 13
d_call: -
j_call: TRBJ2-7
cdr3_nt: TGTGCCACCAGTGGGGACGGGACCTACGAGCAGTACTTC
cdr3_aa: CATSGDGTYEQYF

v_call: TRBV18
clone_size: -
cdr3_length: 16
d_call: -
j_call: TRBJ2-7
cdr3_nt: TGTGCCAGCTCACAAACCCAGGGGCGAACAGCCTACGAGCAGTACTTC
cdr3_aa: CASSQTQGRTAYEQYF

v_call: TRBV11-3
clone_size: -
cdr3_length: 15
d_call: TRBD1
j_call: TRBJ1-1
cdr3_nt: TGTGCCAGCAGCCCGGGACAGGGCGCTTACACTGAAGCTTTCTTT
cdr3_aa: CASSPGQGAYTEAFF